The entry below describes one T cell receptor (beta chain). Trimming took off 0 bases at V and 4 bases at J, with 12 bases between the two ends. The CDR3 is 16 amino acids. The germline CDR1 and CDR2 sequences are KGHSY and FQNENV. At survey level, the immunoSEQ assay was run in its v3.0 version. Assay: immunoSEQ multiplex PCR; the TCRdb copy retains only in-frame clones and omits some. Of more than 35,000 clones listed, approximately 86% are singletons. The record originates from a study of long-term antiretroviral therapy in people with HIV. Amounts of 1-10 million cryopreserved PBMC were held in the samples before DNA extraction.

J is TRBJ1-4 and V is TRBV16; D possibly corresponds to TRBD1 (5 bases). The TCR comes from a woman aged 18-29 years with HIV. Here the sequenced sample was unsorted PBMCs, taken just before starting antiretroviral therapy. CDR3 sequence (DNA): TGTGCCAGCAGCCAATCTCGGGGCAGGAGTAATGAAAAACTGTTTTTT. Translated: CASSQSRGRSNEKLFF.